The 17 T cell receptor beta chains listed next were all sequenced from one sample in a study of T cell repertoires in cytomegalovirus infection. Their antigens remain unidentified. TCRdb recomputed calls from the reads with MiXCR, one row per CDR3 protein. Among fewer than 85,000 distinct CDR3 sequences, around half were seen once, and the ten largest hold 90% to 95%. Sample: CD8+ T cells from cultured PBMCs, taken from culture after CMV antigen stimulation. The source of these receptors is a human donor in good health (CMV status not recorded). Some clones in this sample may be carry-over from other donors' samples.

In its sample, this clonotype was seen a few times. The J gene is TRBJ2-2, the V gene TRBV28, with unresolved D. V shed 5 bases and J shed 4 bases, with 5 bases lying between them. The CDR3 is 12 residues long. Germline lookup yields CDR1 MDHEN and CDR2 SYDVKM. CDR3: CASSRTTGELFF. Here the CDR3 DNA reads TGTGCCAGCAGTCGGACCACCGGGGAGCTGTTTTTT.

The CDR3 loop is CSARDLLAGAEEQFF. The CDR3 bases are TGCAGTGCTAGAGATTTACTAGCGGGAGCCGAGGAGCAGTTCTTC. The chain has TRBV20-1 and TRBJ2-1, with 11 positions matching TRBD2. Germline V gene sequence: CDR1 DFQATT, CDR2 SNEGSKA (reference sequence). Germline trimming cut 0 bases from V and 10 bases from J; bases unmatched to any gene: 8. The CDR3 consists of 15 residues.

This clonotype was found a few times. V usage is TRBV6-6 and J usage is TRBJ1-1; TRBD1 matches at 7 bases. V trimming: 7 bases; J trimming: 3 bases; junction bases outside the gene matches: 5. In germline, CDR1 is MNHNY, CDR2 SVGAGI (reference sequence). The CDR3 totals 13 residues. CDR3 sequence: CASMGRGYTEAFF. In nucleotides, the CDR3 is TGTGCCAGCATGGGCAGGGGGTACACTGAAGCTTTCTTT.

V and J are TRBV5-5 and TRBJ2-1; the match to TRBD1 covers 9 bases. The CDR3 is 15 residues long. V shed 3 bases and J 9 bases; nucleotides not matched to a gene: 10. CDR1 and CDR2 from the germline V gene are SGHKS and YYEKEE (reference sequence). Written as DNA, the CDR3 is TGTGCCAGCAGCTACCACGGACAGGGGTTAAGTGAGCAGTTCTTC. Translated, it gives CASSYHGQGLSEQFF.

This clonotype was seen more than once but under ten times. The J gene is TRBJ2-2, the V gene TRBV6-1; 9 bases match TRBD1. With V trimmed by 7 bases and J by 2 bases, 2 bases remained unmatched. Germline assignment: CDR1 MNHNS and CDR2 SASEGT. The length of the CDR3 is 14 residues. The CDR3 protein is CASTDRGNTGELFF. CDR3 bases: TGTGCCAGCACGGACAGGGGCAACACCGGGGAGCTGTTTTTT.

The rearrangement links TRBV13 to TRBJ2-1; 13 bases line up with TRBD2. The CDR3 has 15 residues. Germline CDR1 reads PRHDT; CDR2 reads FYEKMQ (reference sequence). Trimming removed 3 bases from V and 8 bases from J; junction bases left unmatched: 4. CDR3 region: CASSFTSGGADEQFF. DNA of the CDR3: TGTGCCAGCAGCTTTACTAGCGGGGGGGCCGATGAGCAGTTCTTC.

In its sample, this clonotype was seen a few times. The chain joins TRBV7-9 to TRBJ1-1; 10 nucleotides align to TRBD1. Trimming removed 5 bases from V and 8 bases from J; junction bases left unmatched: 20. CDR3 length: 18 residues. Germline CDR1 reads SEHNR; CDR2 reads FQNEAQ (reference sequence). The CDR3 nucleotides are TGTGCCAGCAGCACCCGCCTCGGCCGGGACAGGGGACTATTCGAAGCTTTCTTT. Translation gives CASSTRLGRDRGLFEAFF.

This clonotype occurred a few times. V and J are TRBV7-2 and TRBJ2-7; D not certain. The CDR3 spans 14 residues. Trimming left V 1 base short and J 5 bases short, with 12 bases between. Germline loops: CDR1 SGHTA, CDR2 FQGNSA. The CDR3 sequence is CASSLGLGYHEQYF. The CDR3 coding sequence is TGTGCCAGCAGCTTAGGTTTGGGGTACCACGAGCAGTACTTC. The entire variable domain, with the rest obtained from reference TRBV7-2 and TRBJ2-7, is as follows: GAGVSQSPSNKVTEKGKDVELRCDPISGHTALYWYRQSLGQGLEFLIYFQGNSAPDKSGLPSDRFSAERTGGSVSTLTIQRTQQEDSAVYLCASSLGLGYHEQYFGPGTRLTVT.

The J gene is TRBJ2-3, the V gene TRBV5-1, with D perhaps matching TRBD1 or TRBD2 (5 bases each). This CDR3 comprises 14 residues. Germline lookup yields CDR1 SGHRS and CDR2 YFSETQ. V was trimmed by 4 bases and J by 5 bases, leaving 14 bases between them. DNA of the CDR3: TGCGCCAGCAGCCAAAGGGGTGGAGGAGATACGCAGTATTTT. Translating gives CASSQRGGGDTQYF.

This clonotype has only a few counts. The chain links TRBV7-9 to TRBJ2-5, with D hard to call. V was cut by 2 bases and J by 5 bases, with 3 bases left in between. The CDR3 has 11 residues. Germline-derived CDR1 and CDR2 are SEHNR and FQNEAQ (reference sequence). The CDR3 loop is CASSLMETQYF. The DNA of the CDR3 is TGTGCCAGCAGCTTAATGGAGACCCAGTACTTC.

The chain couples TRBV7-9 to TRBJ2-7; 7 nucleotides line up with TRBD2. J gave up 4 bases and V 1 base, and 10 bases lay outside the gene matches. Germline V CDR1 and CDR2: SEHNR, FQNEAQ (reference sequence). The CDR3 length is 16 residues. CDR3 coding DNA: TGTGCCAGCAGCTTAGTAATCGCGGGAGATGGGTACGAGCAGTACTTC. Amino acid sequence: CASSLVIAGDGYEQYF.

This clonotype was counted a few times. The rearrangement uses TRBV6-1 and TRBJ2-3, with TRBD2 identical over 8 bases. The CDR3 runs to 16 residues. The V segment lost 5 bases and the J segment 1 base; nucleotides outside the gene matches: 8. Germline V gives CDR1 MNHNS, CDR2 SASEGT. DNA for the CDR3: TGTGCCAGCAGTATCGGGGGGGCCCAGGGCACAGATACGCAGTATTTT. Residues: CASSIGGAQGTDTQYF.

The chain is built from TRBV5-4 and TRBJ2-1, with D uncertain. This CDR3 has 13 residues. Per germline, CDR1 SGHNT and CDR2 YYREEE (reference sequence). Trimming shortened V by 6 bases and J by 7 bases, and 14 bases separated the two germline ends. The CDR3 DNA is TGTGCCAGCACCTCGGGCGGTATAAATGAGCAGTTCTTC. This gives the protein CASTSGGINEQFF. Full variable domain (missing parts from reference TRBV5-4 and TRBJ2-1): ETGVTQSPTHLIKTRGQQVTLRCSSQSGHNTVSWYQQALGQGPQFIFQYYREEENGRGNFPPRFSGLQFPNYSSELNVNALELDDSALYLCASTSGGINEQFFGPGTRLTVL.

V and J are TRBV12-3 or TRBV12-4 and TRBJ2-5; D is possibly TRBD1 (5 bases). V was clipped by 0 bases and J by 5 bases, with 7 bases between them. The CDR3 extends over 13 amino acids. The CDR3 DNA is TGTGCCAGCAGTTTAGCGCCAGGGGAGACCCAGTACTTC. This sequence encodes CASSLAPGETQYF.

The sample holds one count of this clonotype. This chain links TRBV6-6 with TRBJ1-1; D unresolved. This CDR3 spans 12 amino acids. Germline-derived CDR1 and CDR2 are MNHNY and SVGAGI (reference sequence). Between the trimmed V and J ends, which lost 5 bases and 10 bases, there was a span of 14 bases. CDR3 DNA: TGTGCCAGCAGTCCGGGAGGCCCAGGAGCTTTCTTT. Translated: CASSPGGPGAFF.

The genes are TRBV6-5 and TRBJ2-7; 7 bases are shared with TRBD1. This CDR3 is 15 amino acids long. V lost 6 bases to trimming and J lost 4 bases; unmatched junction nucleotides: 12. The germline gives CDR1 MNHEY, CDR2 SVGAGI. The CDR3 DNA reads TGTGCCAGCAGCCCCACAGGGGATGGTTCTTACGAGCAGTACTTC. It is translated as CASSPTGDGSYEQYF.

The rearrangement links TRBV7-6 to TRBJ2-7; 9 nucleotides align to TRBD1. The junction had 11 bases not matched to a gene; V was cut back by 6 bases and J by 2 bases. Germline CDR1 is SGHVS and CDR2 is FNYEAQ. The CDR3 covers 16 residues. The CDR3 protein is CASRSLGTGTTYEQYF. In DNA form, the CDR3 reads TGTGCCAGCAGAAGCTTAGGGACAGGGACTACCTACGAGCAGTACTTC.